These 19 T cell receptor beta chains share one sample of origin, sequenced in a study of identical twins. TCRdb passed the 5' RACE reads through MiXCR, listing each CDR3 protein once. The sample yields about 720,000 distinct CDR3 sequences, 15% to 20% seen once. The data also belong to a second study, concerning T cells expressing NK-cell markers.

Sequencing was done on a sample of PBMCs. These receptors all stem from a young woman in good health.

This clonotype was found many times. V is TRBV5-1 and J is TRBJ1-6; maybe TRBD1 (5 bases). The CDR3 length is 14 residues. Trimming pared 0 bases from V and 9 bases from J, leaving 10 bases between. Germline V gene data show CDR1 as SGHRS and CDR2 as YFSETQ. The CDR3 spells CASSLGQGGSPLHF. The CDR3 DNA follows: TGCGCCAGCAGCTTGGGGCAGGGAGGTTCACCCCTCCACTTT.

CDR3 sequence reads: CSAEGKDRGWEQYF. The CDR3 bases are TGCAGTGCGGAGGGGAAAGACAGGGGCTGGGAGCAGTACTTC. This chain links TRBV20-1 with TRBJ2-7; 8 bases fit TRBD1. Germline V gene data show CDR1 as DFQATT and CDR2 as SNEGSKA (reference sequence). V lost 6 bases, J lost 7 bases, and 14 bases stayed unmatched. The CDR3 runs 14 residues.

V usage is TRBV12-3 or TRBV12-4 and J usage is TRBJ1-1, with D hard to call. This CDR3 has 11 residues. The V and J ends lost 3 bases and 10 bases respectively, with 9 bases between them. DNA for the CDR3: TGTGCCAGCAGTTTGAGGTCGAGAGCTTTCTTT. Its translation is CASSLRSRAFF.

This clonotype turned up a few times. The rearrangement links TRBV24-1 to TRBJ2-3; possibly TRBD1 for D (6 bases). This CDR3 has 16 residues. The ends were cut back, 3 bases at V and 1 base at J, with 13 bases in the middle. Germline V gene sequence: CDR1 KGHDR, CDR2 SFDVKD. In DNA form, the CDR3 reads TGTGCCACCAGTGATCCAGGGGTCGGAGGCACAGATACGCAGTATTTT. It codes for CATSDPGVGGTDTQYF.

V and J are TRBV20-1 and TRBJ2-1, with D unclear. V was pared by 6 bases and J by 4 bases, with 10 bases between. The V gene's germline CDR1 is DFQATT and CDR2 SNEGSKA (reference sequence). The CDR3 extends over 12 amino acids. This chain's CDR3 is CSAAEKYNEQFF. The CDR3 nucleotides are TGCAGTGCGGCCGAGAAGTACAATGAGCAGTTCTTC.

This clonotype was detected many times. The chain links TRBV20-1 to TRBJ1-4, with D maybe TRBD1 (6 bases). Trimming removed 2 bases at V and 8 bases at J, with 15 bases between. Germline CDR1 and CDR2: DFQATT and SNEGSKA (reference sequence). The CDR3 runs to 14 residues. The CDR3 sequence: CSARHPGAGEKLFF. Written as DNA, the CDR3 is TGCAGTGCTAGACACCCGGGGGCGGGAGAAAAACTGTTTTTT.

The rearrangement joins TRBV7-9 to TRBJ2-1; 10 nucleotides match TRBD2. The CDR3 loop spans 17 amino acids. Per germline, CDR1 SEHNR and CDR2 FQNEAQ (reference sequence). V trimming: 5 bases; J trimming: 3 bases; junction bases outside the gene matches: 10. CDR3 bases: TGTGCCAGCAGCCCCAGGACTAGCGGAGAACTCTACAATGAGCAGTTCTTC. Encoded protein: CASSPRTSGELYNEQFF.

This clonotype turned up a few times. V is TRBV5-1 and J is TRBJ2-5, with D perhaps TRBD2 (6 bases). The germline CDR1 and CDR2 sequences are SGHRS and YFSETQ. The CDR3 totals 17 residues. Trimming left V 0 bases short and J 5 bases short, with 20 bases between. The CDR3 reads CASSLGRWLVREETQYF. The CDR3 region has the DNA TGCGCCAGCAGCTTGGGTCGGTGGTTAGTCCGGGAGGAGACCCAGTACTTC.

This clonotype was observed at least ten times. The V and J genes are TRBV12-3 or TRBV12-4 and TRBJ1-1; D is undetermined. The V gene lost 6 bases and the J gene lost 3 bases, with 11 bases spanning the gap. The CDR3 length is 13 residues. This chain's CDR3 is CASRLTADTEAFF. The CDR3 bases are TGTGCCAGCAGACTTACAGCGGACACTGAAGCTTTCTTT.

Here the CDR3 DNA reads TGTGCCAGCAGCGAACAGGGGGCTGGAGGTTACACTGAAGCTTTCTTT. Translation gives CASSEQGAGGYTEAFF. V usage is TRBV7-9 and J usage is TRBJ1-1, with 9 bases that match TRBD1. Germline loops: CDR1 SEHNR, CDR2 FQNEAQ (reference sequence). V was clipped by 5 bases and J by 3 bases; unmatched bases: 10. The CDR3 consists of 16 residues.

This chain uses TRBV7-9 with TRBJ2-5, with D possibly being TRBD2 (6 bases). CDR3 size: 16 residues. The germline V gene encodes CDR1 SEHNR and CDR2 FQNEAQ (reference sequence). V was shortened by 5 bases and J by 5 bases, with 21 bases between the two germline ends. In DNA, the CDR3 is TGTGCCAGCAGCCATGGTACGGGAGTGTACGGGGAGACCCAGTACTTC. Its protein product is CASSHGTGVYGETQYF.

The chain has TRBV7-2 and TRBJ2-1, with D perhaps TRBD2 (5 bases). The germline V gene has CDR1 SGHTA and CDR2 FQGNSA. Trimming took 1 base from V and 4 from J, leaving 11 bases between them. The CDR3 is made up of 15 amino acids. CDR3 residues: CASSLVTRVYNEQFF. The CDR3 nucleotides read TGTGCCAGCAGCTTAGTAACGCGGGTATACAATGAGCAGTTCTTC.

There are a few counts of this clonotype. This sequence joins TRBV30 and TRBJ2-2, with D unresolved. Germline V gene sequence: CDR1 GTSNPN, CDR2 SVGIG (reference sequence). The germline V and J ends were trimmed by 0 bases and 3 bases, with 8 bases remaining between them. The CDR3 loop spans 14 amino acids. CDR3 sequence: CAWSVVLHTGELFF. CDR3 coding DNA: TGTGCCTGGAGTGTTGTCTTGCACACCGGGGAGCTGTTTTTT.

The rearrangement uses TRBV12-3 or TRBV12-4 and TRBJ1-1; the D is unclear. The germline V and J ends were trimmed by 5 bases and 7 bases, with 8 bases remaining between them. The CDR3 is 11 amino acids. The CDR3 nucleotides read TGTGCCAGCAGTCCGACCCTTGAAGCTTTCTTT. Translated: CASSPTLEAFF.

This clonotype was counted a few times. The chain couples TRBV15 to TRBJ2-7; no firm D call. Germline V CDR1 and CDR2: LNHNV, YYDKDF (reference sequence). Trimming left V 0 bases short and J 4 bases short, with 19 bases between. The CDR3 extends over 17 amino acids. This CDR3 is CATSRDLIGPHGYEQYF. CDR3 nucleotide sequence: TGTGCCACCAGCAGAGATCTGATAGGCCCCCATGGTTACGAGCAGTACTTC.

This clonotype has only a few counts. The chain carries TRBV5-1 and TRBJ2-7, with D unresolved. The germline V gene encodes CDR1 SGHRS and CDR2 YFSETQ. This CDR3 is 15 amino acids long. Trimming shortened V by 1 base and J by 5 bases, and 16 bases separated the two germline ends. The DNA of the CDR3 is TGCGCCAGCAGCTTGATGGGGTCGGGCCCCCACGAGCAGTACTTC. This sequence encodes CASSLMGSGPHEQYF. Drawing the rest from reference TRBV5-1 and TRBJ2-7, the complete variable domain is KAGVTQTPRYLIKTRGQQVTLSCSPISGHRSVSWYQQTPGQGLQFLFEYFSETQRNKGNFPGRFSGRQFSNSRSEMNVSTLELGDSALYLCASSLMGSGPHEQYFGPGTRLTVT.

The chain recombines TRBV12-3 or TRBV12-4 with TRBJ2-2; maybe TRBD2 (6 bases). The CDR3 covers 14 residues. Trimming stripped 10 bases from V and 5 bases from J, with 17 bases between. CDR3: CATLRRGGTGELFF. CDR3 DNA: TGTGCCACCCTTAGAAGGGGAGGAACCGGGGAGCTGTTTTTT.

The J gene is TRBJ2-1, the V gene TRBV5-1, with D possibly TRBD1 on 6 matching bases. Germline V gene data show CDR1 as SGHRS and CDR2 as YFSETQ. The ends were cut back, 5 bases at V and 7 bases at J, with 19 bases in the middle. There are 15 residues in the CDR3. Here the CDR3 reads CASRQGLPGVNEQFF. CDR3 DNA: TGCGCCAGCAGACAAGGACTCCCAGGGGTTAATGAGCAGTTCTTC.

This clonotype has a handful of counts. The CDR3 DNA sequence: TGTGCCAGCAGTTACGGGGGGACTAGCGGTCCCTACAATGAGCAGTTCTTC. It yields the protein CASSYGGTSGPYNEQFF. The V and J genes are TRBV6-2 or TRBV6-3 and TRBJ2-1; 11 bases fit TRBD2. After removal of 2 bases from V and 2 bases from J, the junction contained 5 bases not matched to a gene. Germline values: CDR1 MNHEY, CDR2 SVGEGT. The CDR3 has 17 residues.